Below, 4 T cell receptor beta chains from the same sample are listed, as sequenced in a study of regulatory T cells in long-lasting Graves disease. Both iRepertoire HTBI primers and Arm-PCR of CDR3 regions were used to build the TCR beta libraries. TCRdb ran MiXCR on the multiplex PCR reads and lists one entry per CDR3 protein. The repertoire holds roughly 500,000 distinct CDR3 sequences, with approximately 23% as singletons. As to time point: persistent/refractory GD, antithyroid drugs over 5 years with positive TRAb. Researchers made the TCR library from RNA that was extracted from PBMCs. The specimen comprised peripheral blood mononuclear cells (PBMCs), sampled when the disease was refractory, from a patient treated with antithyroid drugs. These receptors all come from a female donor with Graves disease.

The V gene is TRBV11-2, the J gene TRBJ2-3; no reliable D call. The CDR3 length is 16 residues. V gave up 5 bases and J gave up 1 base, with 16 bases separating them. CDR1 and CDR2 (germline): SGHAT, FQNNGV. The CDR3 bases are TGTGCCAGCAGCCCCCGGCCCGGCCACGGCACAGATACGCAGTATTTT. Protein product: CASSPRPGHGTDTQYF.

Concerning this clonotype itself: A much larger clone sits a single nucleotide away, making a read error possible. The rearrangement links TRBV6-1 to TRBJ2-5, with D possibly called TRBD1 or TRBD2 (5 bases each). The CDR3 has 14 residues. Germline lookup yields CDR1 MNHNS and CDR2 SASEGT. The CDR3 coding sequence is TGTGGCAGCACCGACCGAGGGACCCGTGAGGCCCAGTACTTC. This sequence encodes CGSTDRGTREAQYF.

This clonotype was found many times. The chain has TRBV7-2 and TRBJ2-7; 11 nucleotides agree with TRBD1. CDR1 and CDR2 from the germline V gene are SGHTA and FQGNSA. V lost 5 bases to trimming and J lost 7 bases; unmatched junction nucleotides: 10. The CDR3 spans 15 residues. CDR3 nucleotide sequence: TGTGCCAGCAGCCCCTCCCGGGACAGGGGGGGAGAGCAGTACTTC. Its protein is CASSPSRDRGGEQYF.

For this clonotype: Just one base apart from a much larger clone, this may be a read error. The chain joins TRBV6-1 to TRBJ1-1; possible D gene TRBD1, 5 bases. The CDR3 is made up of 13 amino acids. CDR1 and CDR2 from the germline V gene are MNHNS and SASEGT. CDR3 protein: CASSLVLGTEALF. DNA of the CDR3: TGTGCCAGCAGCCTCGTCTTGGGGACTGAAGCTCTCTTT.